This passage covers 7 T cell receptor beta chains from one sample sequenced in a study of shared clonotypes between healthy human individuals. Naive CD8 cells comprised CD45RO-negative, CCR7-positively selected cells, excluding terminally differentiated effector memory CD45RA+ cells. The data were produced by immunoSEQ multiplex PCR, yet TCRdb's version contains in-frame clones alone and is incomplete. The sample carries around 2,100,000 clones, approximately 94% recorded once. The sequencing input was naive CD8+ T cells sorted from blood. These TCRs come from a man aged 18 to 29 in good health.

The chain uses TRBV28 and TRBJ1-5; D is ambiguous. Trimming removed 5 bases from V and 5 bases from J, with 16 bases in between. The CDR3 has 15 residues. Germline V gene sequence: CDR1 MDHEN, CDR2 SYDVKM. CDR3: CASSKVGEGYQPQHF. The CDR3, as DNA: TGTGCCAGCAGTAAGGTTGGGGAGGGCTATCAGCCCCAGCATTTT. The complete variable domain, with remaining parts taken from reference TRBV28 and TRBJ1-5, reads DVKVTQSSRYLVKRTGEKVFLECVQDMDHENMFWYRQDPGLGLRLIYFSYDVKMKEKGDIPEGYSVSREKKERFSLILESASTNQTSMYLCASSKVGEGYQPQHFGDGTRLSIL.

This clone appeared once. This sequence joins TRBV10-3 and TRBJ2-7; no clear D gene. Between the trimmed V and J ends, which lost 3 bases and 2 bases, there was a span of 8 bases. Germline values: CDR1 ENHRY, CDR2 SYGVKD. This CDR3 comprises 13 residues. The CDR3 DNA reads as TGTGCCATCAGTGATTCGACCGCCTACGAGCAGTACTTC. Translated, it gives CAISDSTAYEQYF.

With respect to this clone: Other nucleotide sequences in the sample specify the same CDR3. The J gene is TRBJ2-1, the V gene TRBV18; 8 bases map to TRBD1. The CDR3 is 13 amino acids. Germline V CDR1 and CDR2: KGHSH, LQKENI. After removal of 5 bases from V and 5 bases from J, the junction contained 2 bases not matched to a gene. In DNA, the CDR3 is TGTGCCAGCTCATCGACAGGGGACAATGAGCAGTTCTTC. Its translation is CASSSTGDNEQFF.

This clone appeared a single time. Other DNA sequences of this sample code for an identical CDR3. The chain couples TRBV5-6 to TRBJ1-6; D gene uncertain. This CDR3 is 15 amino acids long. Germline CDR1 SGHDT, CDR2 YYEEEE. V lost 0 bases and J 4 bases, leaving 8 bases between the germline ends. In DNA, the CDR3 is TGTGCCAGCAGCTTGGCGACCGAGTATAATTCACCCCTCCACTTT. Translated, it gives CASSLATEYNSPLHF.

The CDR3 DNA is TGCGCCAGCAGTCTTCCCACCGGGGGCTGGGACACTGAAGCTTTCTTT. As protein: CASSLPTGGWDTEAFF. The rearrangement links TRBV23-1 to TRBJ1-1, with D perhaps matching TRBD1 (6 bases). TRBV23-1 carries the ORF label, with uncertain function. V lost 4 bases and J 3 bases, leaving 18 bases between the germline ends. The CDR3 consists of 16 residues.

The chain has TRBV19 and TRBJ2-1; 13 bases agree with TRBD2. The CDR3 has 15 amino acids. V lost 3 bases to trimming and J lost 8 bases; unmatched junction nucleotides: 4. Germline V gene sequence: CDR1 LNHDA, CDR2 SQIVND (reference sequence). CDR3 in amino acids: CASSITSGRVDEQFF. CDR3 sequence (DNA): TGTGCCAGTAGTATCACTAGCGGGAGGGTCGATGAGCAGTTCTTC.

This clone was observed once. The chain is built from TRBV5-4 and TRBJ2-7; the match to TRBD2 covers 8 bases. The CDR3 has 16 residues. Germline V gives CDR1 SGHNT, CDR2 YYREEE (reference sequence). J gave up 2 bases and V 7 bases, and 14 bases lay outside the gene matches. CDR3 in DNA: TGTGCCAGCGGGCTAATGGGCGGGGGGCCCGCCTACGAGCAGTACTTC. The encoded protein is CASGLMGGGPAYEQYF.